The 2 T cell receptor beta chains below come from one sample, sequenced in a study of T cells in Graves' hyperthyroidism and ophthalmopathy. RNA transcripts gave rise to amplified TCR beta CDR3 regions. The TCR CDR3 was amplified in a first-round RT-PCR using the HTBI primer set. Using its own MiXCR run on the multiplex PCR reads, TCRdb lists one record per CDR3 protein. This sample yields hundreds of thousands of distinct CDR3 sequences, of which roughly 32% are seen a single time; around 29% belongs to the top ten. The source material was blood. The receptor set was obtained from a woman aged 40 to 50 with Graves' hyperthyroidism.

In DNA, the CDR3 is TGTGCCACCTGTCGAAGGCCTAAGGGGGGACCCCTCCACTTT. It is translated as CATCRRPKGGPLHF. The chain is built from TRBV3-2 and TRBJ1-6; the D call TRBD1 from the table was never checked on the DNA. TRBV3-2 is described as a pseudogene. The CDR3 has 14 amino acids.

This clonotype was observed a handful of times. This chain links TRBV5-8 with TRBJ2-7, with 7 bases lining up with TRBD1. The V segment lost 2 bases and the J segment 3 bases; nucleotides outside the gene matches: 8. This CDR3 spans 15 amino acids. Looked up from germline, CDR1 is SGHTS and CDR2 is YDEGEE. The CDR3 sequence is CASSFATGQFYEQYF. CDR3 DNA: TGTGCCAGCAGCTTCGCAACGGGACAGTTCTACGAGCAGTACTTC.